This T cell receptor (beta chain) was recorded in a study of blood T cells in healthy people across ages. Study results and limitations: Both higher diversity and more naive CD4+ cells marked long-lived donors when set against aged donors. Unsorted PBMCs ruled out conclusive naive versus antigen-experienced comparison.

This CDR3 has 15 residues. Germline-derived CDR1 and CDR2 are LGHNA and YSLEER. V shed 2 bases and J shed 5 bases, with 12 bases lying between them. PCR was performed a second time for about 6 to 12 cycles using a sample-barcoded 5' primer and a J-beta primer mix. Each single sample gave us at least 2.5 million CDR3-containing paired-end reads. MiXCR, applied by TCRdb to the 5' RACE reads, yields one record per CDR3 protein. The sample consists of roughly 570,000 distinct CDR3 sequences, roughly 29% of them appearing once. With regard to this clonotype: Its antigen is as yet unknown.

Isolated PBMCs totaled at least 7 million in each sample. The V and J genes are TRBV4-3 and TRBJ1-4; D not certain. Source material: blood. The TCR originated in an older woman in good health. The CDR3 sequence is CASSQLNAYNEKLFF. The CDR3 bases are TGCGCCAGCAGCCAACTGAACGCGTACAATGAAAAACTGTTTTTT.